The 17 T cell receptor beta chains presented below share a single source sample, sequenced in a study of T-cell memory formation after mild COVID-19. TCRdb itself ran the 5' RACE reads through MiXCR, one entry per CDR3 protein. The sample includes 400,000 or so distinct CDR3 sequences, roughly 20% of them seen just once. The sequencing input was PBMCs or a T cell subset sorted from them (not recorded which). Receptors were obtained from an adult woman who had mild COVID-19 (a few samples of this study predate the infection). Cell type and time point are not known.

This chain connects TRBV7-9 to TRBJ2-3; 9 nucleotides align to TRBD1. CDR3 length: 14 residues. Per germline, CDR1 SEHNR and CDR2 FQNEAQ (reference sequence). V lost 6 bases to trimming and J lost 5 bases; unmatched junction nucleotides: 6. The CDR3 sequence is CASSYGTGIDTQYF. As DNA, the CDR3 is TGTGCCAGCAGTTACGGGACAGGGATAGATACGCAGTATTTT.

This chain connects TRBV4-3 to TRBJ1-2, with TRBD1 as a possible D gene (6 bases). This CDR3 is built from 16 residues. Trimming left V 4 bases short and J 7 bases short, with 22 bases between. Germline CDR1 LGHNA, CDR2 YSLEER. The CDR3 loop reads CASSPDALTGSGGYTF. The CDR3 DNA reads TGCGCCAGCAGCCCCGACGCGTTAACAGGGTCCGGTGGCTACACCTTC.

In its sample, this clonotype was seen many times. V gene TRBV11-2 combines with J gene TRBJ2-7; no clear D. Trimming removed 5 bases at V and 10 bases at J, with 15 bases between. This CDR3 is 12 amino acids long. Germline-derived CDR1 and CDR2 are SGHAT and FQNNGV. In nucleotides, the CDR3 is TGTGCCAGCAGCCCGACTCTACGAGAACAGTACTTC. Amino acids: CASSPTLREQYF.

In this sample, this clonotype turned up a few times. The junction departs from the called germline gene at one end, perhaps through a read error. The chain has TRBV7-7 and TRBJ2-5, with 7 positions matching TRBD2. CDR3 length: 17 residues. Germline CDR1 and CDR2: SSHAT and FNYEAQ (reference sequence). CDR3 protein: CASSLLGGRIRGETQYF. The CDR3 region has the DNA TGTGCTAGCAGCTTATTAGGCGGGAGAATAAGAGGAGAGACCCAGTACTTC.

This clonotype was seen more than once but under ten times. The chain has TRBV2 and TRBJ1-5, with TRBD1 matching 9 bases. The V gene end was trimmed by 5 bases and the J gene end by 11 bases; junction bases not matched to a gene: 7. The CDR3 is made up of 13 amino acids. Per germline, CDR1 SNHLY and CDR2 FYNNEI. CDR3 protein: CASSNTGGRSQHF. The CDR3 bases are TGTGCCAGCAGTAACACAGGGGGCAGGTCCCAGCATTTT.

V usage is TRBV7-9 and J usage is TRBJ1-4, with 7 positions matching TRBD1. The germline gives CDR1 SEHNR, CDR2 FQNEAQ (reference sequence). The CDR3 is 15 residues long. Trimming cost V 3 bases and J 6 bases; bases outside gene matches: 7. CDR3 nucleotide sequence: TGTGCCAGCAGCTTTTTAGGGGGCAGGGATGAAAAACTGTTTTTT. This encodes CASSFLGGRDEKLFF.

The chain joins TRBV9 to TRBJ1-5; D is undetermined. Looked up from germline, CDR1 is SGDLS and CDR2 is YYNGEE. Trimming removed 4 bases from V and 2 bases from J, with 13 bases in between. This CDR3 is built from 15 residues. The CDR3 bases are TGTGCCAGCAGCCCCCGCGGGCTGGGCAATCAGCCCCAGCATTTT. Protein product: CASSPRGLGNQPQHF.

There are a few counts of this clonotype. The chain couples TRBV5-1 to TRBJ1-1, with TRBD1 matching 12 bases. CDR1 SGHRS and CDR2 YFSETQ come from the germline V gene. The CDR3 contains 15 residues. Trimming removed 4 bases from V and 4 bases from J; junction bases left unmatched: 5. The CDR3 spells CASSPGTGGFTEAFF. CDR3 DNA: TGCGCCAGCAGCCCCGGGACAGGGGGCTTCACTGAAGCTTTCTTT.

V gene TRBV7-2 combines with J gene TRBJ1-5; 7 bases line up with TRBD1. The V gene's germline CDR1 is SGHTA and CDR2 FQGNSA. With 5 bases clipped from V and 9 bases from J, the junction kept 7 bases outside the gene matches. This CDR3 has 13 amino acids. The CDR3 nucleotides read TGTGCCAGCAGCCCCGACAGGGCGGGGCCCCAGCATTTT. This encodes CASSPDRAGPQHF.

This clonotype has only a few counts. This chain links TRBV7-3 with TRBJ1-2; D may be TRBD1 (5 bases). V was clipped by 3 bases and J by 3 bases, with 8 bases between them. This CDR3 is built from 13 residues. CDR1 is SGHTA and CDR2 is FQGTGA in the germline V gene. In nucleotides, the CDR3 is TGTGCCAGCAGCTTCGGGGACGACTATGGCTACACCTTC. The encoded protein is CASSFGDDYGYTF.

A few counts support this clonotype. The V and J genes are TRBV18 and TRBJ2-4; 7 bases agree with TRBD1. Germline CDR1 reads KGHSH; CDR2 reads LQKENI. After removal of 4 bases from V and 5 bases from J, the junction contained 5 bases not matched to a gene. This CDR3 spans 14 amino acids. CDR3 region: CASSHDRAQNIQYF. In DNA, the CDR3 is TGTGCCAGCTCACACGACAGGGCACAAAACATTCAGTACTTC.

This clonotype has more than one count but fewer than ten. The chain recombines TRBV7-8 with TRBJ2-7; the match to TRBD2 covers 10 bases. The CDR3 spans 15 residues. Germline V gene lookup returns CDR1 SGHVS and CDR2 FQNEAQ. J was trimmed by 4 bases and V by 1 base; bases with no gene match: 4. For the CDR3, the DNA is TGTGCCAGCAGCTTAGTGCTAGCGGGGGATTACGAGCAGTACTTC. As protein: CASSLVLAGDYEQYF.

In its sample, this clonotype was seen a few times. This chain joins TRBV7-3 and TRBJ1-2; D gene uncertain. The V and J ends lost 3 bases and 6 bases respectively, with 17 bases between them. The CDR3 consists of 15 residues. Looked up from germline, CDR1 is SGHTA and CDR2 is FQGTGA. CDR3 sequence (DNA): TGTGCCAGCAGCTTGCGCAATCCCTCTATCGATGGCTACACCTTC. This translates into CASSLRNPSIDGYTF.

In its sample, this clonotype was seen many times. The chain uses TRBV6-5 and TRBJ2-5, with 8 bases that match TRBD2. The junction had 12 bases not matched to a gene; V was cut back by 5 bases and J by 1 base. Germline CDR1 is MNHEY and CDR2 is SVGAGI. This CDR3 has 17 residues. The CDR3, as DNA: TGTGCCAGCAGTGCGGTCAGCGGGAGTTCTCCCCAAGAGACCCAGTACTTC. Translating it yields CASSAVSGSSPQETQYF.

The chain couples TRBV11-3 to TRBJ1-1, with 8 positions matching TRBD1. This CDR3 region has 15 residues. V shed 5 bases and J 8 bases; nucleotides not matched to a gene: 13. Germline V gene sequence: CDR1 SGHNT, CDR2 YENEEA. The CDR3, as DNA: TGTGCCAGCAGCCCGGAACAGGGGGTGACTCGGGAAGCTTTCTTT. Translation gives CASSPEQGVTREAFF.

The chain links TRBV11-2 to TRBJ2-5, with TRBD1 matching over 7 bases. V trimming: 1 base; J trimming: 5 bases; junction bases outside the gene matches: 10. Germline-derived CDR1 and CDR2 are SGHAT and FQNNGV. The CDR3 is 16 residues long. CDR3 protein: CASSLGVEGGQETQYF. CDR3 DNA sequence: TGTGCCAGCAGCTTAGGGGTGGAAGGGGGCCAGGAGACCCAGTACTTC.

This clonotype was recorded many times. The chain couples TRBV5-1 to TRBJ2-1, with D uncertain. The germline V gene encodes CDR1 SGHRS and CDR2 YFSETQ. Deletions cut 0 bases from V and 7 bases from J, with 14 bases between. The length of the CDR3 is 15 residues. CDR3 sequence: CASSLDPAYQNEQFF. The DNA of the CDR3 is TGCGCCAGCAGCTTGGACCCGGCTTACCAGAATGAGCAGTTCTTC. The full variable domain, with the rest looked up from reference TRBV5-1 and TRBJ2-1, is KAGVTQTPRYLIKTRGQQVTLSCSPISGHRSVSWYQQTPGQGLQFLFEYFSETQRNKGNFPGRFSGRQFSNSRSEMNVSTLELGDSALYLCASSLDPAYQNEQFFGPGTRLTVL.